These 6 T cell receptor beta chains were sequenced from one sample in a study of T cell repertoires in cytomegalovirus infection. TCRdb ran MiXCR on the reads and lists one entry per CDR3 protein. The profile shows hundreds of thousands of distinct CDR3 sequences, roughly 15% of them singletons. Material for sequencing was PBMCs. These TCRs come from a human donor in good health (CMV status not recorded). Some clones in this sample may be carry-over from other donors' samples.

This clonotype has only a few counts. V and J are TRBV7-2 and TRBJ1-1; tentative D call: TRBD1 (5 bases). Trimming removed 5 bases at V and 11 bases at J, with 18 bases between. The CDR3 runs 13 residues. The germline CDR1 and CDR2 sequences are SGHTA and FQGNSA. The CDR3 loop reads CASSGGRTLGAFF. CDR3 coding DNA: TGTGCCAGCAGCGGGGGACGGACCCTCGGGGCTTTCTTT.

Concerning this clonotype: A read error may account for a junction end that differs from germline. V is TRBV5-1 and J is TRBJ1-2; 8 nucleotides align to TRBD1. The CDR3 contains 13 residues. Germline values: CDR1 SGHRS, CDR2 YFSETQ. The CDR3 DNA is TGCGCCAGCAGTCCGGTGAACAGGGGGGAGTCGTTCTTC. This translates into CASSPVNRGESFF.

This chain connects TRBV19 to TRBJ2-2, with D possibly called TRBD1 or TRBD2 (5 bases each). V lost 7 bases and J 4 bases, leaving 19 bases between the germline ends. The CDR3 extends over 16 amino acids. CDR1 is LNHDA, CDR2 SQIVND, per germline (reference sequence). The CDR3 protein is CASTTSTGRPTGELFF. CDR3 DNA sequence: TGTGCCAGTACCACATCTACGGGACGGCCCACCGGGGAGCTGTTTTTT.

In regard to this clonotype: This may be a read error, as it is one base from a much larger clone. The gene calls are TRBV28 and TRBJ2-2; D is possibly TRBD1 (5 bases). V was trimmed by 7 bases and J by 4 bases, leaving 10 bases between them. This CDR3 has 13 amino acids. Per germline, CDR1 MDHEN and CDR2 SYDVKM. CDR3 coding DNA: TGTGCCAGCAAACAGGACGGCACCGGGGAGCTGTTTTTT. Protein product: CASKQDGTGELFF.

This clonotype was detected many times. V and J are TRBV19 and TRBJ2-1, with unresolved D. This CDR3 has 16 residues. The germline gives CDR1 LNHDA, CDR2 SQIVND (reference sequence). With 3 bases removed from V and 4 bases from J, the gap between germline ends came to 16 bases. The CDR3 bases are TGTGCCAGTAGTATTAGTCCCCGCCCCATATACAATGAGCAGTTCTTC. Protein product: CASSISPRPIYNEQFF.

The V call is TRBV12-3 or TRBV12-4, the J call TRBJ1-6; D ambiguous. V was trimmed by 6 bases and J by 7 bases, leaving 10 bases between them. The CDR3 extends over 13 amino acids. This chain's CDR3 is CASSPNMNSPLHF. Here the CDR3 DNA reads TGTGCCAGCAGCCCAAACATGAATTCACCCCTCCACTTT.